The clone carrying this TCR beta chain appeared many times. This specimen belongs to a study of spatial heterogeneity in lung cancer. Germline V gene sequence: CDR1 MDHEN, CDR2 SYDVKM. V shed 2 bases, J shed 2 bases, and the junction held 1 base outside the gene matches. This CDR3 is 14 amino acids long. TCRdb used MiXCR to reprocess the 5' RACE reads, holding one entry per CDR3 protein. The sample lists approximately 2,200 distinct CDR3 sequences, over 9.5% occurring once. Stated time point: sample taken at primary tumor resection. Material for sequencing was whole RNA from tumor, nontumor lung or frozen PBMC, left unsorted. The cohort: approximately 66 early-stage, untreated non-small cell lung cancer patients.

This TCR came from a male donor with early-stage non-small cell lung cancer. The genes are TRBV28 and TRBJ2-3, with 7 nucleotides matching TRBD2. The sample here was normal lung tissue next to the tumor, taken at surgery. Written as DNA, the CDR3 is TGTGCCAGCAGTTTAGCGGGAGTCACAGATACGCAGTATTTT. Protein product: CASSLAGVTDTQYF.